This T cell receptor beta chain comes out of a study of shared clonotypes between healthy human individuals. The donor population consisted of healthy HIV-negative adults with no recent acute infections or vaccinations. Study-wide results and caveats: Expectations were that clonotype sharing among donors would be affected by sequencing depth. Represented genetic and exposure-history diversity was restricted by having few donors.

The assay ran at deep level. Profiled with immunoSEQ multiplex PCR; TCRdb holds only in-frame clones, not every one. The sample records about 480,000 clones, 75% to 80% being singletons. Per the germline V gene, CDR1 is MNHEY and CDR2 is SVGAGI. The V and J ends lost 2 bases and 2 bases respectively, with 16 bases between them. The CDR3 has 16 residues. This clone has only one observation. What it recognizes is unknown. Sequencing was done on a sample of PBMCs. The chain links TRBV6-5 to TRBJ2-7; tentative D call: TRBD1 (5 bases). The origin of this receptor is a woman between 35 and 50 years old in good health. Some clones in this sample may be carry-over from other donors' samples. The DNA for the CDR3 is TGTGCCAGCAGTTACCGCCAACAGGTATCCGCCTACGAGCAGTACTTC. This gives the protein CASSYRQQVSAYEQYF.